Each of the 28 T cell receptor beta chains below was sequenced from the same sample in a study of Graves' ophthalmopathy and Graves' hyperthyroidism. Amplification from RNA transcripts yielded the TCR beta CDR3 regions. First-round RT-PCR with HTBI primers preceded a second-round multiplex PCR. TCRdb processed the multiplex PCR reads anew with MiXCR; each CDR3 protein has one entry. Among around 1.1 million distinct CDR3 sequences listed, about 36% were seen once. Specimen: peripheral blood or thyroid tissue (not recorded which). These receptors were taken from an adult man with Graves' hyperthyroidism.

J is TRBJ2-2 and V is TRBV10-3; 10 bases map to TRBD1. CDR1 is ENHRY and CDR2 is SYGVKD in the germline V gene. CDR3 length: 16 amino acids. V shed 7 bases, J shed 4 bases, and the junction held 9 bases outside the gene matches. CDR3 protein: CAIKSGQGLFTGELFF. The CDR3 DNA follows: TGTGCCATCAAATCGGGACAGGGGCTTTTCACCGGGGAGCTGTTTTTT.

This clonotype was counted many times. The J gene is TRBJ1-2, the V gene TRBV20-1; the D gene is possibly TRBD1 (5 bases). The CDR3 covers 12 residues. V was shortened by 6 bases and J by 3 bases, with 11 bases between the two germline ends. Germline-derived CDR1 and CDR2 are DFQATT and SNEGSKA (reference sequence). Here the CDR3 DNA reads TGCAGTGCCCGACAGAGATACTATGGCTACACCTTC. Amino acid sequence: CSARQRYYGYTF.

The CDR3 here is CASSLYSGRAINTGELFF. The CDR3 nucleotides are TGTGCCAGCAGCTTGTACTCCGGGAGGGCCATAAACACCGGGGAGCTGTTTTTT. The V and J genes are TRBV5-5 and TRBJ2-2; TRBD2 matches 8 bases. The V gene's germline CDR1 is SGHKS and CDR2 YYEKEE (reference sequence). This CDR3 comprises 18 residues. Trimming took 1 base from V and 2 from J; bases not matched to a gene: 10.

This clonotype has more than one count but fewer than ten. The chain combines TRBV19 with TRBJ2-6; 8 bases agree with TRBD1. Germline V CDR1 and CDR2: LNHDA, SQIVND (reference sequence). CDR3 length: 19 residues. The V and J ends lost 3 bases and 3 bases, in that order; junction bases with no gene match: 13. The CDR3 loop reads CASSITGDRYWGGANVLTF. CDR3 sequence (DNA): TGTGCCAGTAGTATCACAGGGGACAGGTACTGGGGTGGGGCCAACGTCCTGACTTTC.

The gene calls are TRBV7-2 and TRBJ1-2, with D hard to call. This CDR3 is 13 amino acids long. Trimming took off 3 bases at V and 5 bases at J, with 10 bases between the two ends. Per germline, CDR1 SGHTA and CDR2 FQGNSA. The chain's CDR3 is CASSFQSQYGYTF. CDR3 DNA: TGTGCCAGCAGCTTCCAGAGTCAATATGGCTACACCTTC.

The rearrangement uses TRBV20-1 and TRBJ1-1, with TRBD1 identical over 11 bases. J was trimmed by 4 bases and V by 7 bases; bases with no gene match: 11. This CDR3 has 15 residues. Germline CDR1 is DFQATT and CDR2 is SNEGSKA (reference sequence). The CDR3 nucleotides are TGCAGTGTTCGCCTGGACAGGGGGCGCGCCACTGAAGCTTTCTTT. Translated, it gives CSVRLDRGRATEAFF.

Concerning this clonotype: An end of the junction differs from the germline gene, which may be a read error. The CDR3 nucleotides are TGTGCCACCCACAAGAACACCGGGGAGCTGTCTTGG. This gives the protein CATHKNTGELSW. The chain recombines TRBV10-3 with TRBJ2-2, with TRBD2 as a possible D gene (5 bases). This CDR3 is 12 amino acids long. CDR1 is ENHRY and CDR2 is SYGVKD in the germline V gene.

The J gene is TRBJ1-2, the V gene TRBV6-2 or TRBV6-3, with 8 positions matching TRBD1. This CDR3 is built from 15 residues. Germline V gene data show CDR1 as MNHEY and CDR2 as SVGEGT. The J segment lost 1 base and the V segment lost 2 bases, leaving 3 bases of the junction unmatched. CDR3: CASSYGGQVNYGYTF. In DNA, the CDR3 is TGTGCCAGCAGTTACGGGGGACAGGTTAACTATGGCTACACCTTC.

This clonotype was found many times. Written as DNA, the CDR3 is TGTGCCAGCAGACATTCCGCGAACACCGGGGAGCTGTTTTTT. Translated, it gives CASRHSANTGELFF. The chain couples TRBV2 to TRBJ2-2; D gene unclear. Germline V CDR1 and CDR2: SNHLY, FYNNEI. The CDR3 has 14 residues. V gave up 6 bases and J gave up 0 bases, with 8 bases separating them. Full variable domain (rest looked up from reference TRBV2 and TRBJ2-2): EPEVTQTPSHQVTQMGQEVILRCVPISNHLYFYWYRQILGQKVEFLVSFYNNEISEKSEIFDDQFSVERPDGSNFTLKIRSTKLEDSAMYFCASRHSANTGELFFGEGSRLTVL.

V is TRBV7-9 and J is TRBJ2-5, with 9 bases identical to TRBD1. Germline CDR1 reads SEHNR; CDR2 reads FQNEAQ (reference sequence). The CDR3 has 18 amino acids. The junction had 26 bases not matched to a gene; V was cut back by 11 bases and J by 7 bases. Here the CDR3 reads CAEERDTTYDRGFWTQYF. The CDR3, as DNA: TGTGCCGAAGAGAGGGACACCACCTACGACAGGGGGTTCTGGACCCAGTACTTC.

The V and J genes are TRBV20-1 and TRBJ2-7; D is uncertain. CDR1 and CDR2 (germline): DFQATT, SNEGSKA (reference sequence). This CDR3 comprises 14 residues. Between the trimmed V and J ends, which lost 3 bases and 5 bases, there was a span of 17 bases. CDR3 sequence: CSASEPGPSDEQYF. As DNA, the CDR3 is TGCAGTGCTAGCGAGCCCGGGCCCTCGGACGAGCAGTACTTC.

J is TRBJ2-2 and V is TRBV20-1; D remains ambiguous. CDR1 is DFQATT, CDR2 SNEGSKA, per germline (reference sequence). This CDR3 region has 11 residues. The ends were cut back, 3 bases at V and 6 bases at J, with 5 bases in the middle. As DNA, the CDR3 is TGCAGTGCTAGTCCCCCCGGGGAGCTGTTTTTT. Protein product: CSASPPGELFF.

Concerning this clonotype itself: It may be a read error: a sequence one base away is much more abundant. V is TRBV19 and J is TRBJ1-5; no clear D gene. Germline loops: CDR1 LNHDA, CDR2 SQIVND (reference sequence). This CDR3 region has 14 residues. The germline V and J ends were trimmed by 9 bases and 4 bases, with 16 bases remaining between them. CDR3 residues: CASGRAGPNQPQHF. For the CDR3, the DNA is TGTGCCAGCGGGCGGGCGGGTCCTAATCAGCCCCAGCATTTT.

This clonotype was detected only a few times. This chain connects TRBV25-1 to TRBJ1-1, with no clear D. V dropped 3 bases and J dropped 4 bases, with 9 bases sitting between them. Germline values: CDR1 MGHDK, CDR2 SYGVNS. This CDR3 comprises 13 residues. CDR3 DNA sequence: TGTGCCAGCAGTGACGGGCACCGCACTGAAGCTTTCTTT. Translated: CASSDGHRTEAFF.

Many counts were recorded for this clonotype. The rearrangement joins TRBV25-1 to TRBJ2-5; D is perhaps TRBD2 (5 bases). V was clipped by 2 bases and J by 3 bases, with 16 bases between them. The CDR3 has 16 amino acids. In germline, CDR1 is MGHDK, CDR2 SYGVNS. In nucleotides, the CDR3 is TGTGCCAGCAGTGAAAATCTCGGAGGTGGAAAAGAGACCCAGTACTTC. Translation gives CASSENLGGGKETQYF.

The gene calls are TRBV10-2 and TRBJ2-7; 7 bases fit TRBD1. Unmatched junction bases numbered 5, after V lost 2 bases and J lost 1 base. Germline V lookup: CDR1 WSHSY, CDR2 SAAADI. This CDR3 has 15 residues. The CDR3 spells CASSEPDRLSYEQYF. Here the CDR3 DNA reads TGCGCCAGCAGTGAGCCGGACAGGCTGTCCTACGAGCAGTACTTC.

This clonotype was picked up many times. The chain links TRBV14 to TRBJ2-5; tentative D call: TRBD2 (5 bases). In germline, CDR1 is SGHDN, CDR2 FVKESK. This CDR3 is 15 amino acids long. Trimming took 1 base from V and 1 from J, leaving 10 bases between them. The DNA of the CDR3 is TGTGCCAGCAGCCAAGGGAGCGGCTTCCAAGAGACCCAGTACTTC. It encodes CASSQGSGFQETQYF. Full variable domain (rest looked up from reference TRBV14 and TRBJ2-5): EAGVTQFPSHSVIEKGQTVTLRCDPISGHDNLYWYRRVMGKEIKFLLHFVKESKQDESGMPNNRFLAERTGGTYSTLKVQPAELEDSGVYFCASSQGSGFQETQYFGPGTRLLVL.

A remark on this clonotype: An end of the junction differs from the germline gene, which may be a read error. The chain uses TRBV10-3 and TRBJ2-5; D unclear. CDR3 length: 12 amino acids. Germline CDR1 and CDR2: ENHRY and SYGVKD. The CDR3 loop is CAIREIQEAQYF. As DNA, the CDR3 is TGTGCCATCAGGGAGATTCAAGAGGCCCAGTACTTC.

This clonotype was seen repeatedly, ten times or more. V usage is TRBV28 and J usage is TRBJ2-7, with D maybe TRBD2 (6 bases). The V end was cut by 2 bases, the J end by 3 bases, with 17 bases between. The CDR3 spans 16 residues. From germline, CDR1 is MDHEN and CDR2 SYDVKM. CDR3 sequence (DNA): TGTGCCAGCAGTTTACCGGGACTGGCGAGGTTCTACGAGCAGTACTTC. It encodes CASSLPGLARFYEQYF. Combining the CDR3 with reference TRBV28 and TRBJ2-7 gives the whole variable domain DVKVTQSSRYLVKRTGEKVFLECVQDMDHENMFWYRQDPGLGLRLIYFSYDVKMKEKGDIPEGYSVSREKKERFSLILESASTNQTSMYLCASSLPGLARFYEQYFGPGTRLTVT.

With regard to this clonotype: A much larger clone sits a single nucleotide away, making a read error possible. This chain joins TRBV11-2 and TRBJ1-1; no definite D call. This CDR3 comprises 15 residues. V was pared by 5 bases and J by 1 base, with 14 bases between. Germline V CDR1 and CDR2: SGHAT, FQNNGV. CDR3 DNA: TGTGCCAGCAGCCCAGGTGGAGTCAGGAACACTGAAGCTTTCTTT. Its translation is CASSPGGVRNTEAFF.

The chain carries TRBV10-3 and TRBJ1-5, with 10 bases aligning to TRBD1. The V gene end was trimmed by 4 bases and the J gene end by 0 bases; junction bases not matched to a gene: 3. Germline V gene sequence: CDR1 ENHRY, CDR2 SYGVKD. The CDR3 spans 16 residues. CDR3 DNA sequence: TGTGCCATCAGTGCGGGACAGGGGAATAGCAATCAGCCCCAGCATTTT. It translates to CAISAGQGNSNQPQHF.

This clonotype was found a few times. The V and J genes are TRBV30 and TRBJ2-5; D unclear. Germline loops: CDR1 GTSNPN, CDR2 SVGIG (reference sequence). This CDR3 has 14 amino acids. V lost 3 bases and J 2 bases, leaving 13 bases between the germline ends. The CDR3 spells CAWRGMAAQETQYF. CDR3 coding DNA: TGTGCCTGGAGGGGAATGGCAGCTCAAGAGACCCAGTACTTC.

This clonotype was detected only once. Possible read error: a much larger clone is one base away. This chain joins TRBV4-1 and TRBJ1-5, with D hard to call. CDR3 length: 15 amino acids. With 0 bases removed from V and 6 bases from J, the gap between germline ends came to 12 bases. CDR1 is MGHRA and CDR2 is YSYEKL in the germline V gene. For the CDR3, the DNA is TGCGCCAGCAGCCAAGAGGTAAAATCGGTTCAGCCCCAGCATTTT. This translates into CASSQEVKSVQPQHF.

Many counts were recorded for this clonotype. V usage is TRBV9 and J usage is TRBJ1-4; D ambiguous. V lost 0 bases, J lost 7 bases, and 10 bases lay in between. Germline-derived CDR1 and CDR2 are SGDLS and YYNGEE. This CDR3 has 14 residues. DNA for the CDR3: TGTGCCAGCAGCGTAGCCGGAGGCGGTGAAAAACTGTTTTTT. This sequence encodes CASSVAGGGEKLFF.

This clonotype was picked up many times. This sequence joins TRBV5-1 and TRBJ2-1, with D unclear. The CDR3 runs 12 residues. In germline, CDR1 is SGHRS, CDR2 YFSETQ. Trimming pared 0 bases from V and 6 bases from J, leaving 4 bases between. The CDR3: CASSLDLNEQFF. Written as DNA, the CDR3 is TGCGCCAGCAGCTTGGACCTCAATGAGCAGTTCTTC.

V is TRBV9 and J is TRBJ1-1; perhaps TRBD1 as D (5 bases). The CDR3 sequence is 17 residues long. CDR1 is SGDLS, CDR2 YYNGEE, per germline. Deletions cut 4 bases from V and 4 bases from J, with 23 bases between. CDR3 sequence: CASSPVGKVGRATEAFF. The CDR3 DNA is TGTGCCAGCAGCCCGGTGGGGAAAGTGGGGCGGGCCACTGAAGCTTTCTTT.

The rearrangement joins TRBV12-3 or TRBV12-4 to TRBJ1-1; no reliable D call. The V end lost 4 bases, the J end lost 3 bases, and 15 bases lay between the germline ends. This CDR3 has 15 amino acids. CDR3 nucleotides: TGTGCCAGCAGTTACTCGCGCGGGGATGACACTGAAGCTTTCTTT. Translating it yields CASSYSRGDDTEAFF.

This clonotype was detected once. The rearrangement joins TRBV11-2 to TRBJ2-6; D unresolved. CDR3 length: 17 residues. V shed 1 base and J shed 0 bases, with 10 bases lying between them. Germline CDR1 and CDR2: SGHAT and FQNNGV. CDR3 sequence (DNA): TGTGCCAGCAGCTTAGGCCCCCGGGCCTCTGGGGCCAACGTCCTGACTTTC. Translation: CASSLGPRASGANVLTF.